This T cell receptor (beta chain) was sequenced for a study of regulatory T cells in long-lasting Graves disease. To make TCR beta libraries, researchers used iRepertoire HTBI primers and Arm-PCR of CDR3 regions. Each CDR3 protein gets one entry after TCRdb re-called the multiplex PCR reads with MiXCR. The sample holds some 370,000 distinct CDR3 sequences, roughly 25% seen once. Documented time point: persistent/refractory GD, antithyroid drugs over 5 years with positive TRAb. Isolated PBMC RNA provided the starting material for the TCR library. This clonotype was counted ten times or more. Germline V gene data show CDR1 as SEHNR and CDR2 as FQNEAQ (reference sequence). The CDR3 totals 15 residues. The ends were cut back, 1 base at V and 0 bases at J, with 10 bases in the middle.

V and J are TRBV7-9 and TRBJ2-7; D assignment may be TRBD1 or TRBD2 (5 bases each). The TCR comes from a woman in her forties with Graves disease. The specimen was peripheral blood mononuclear cells (PBMCs), collected when the disease was refractory, from a patient treated with antithyroid drugs. Here the CDR3 reads CASSLEGPYSYEQYF. CDR3 sequence (DNA): TGTGCCAGCAGCTTAGAGGGACCTTACTCCTACGAGCAGTACTTC.